This TCR beta chain came from a study of shared clonotypes between healthy human individuals (dated by TCRdb to about 2020). With respect to the entire study: The cohort comprised a couple of women and a few men aged 18 to 49 years. Per donor, three plates each were used for CD4 naive and CD4 memory, two for CD8 naive, and one for CD8 memory. Between about 0.85 and 9.5 billion PBMCs per donor were obtained by leukapheresis. The study deeply sequenced blood TCR repertoires of five healthy adults to estimate repertoire size and the extent of clonotype sharing between individuals. Different laboratories and diverse techniques were used to prepare libraries and sequence TCR repertoires, to increase sequencing depth and limit assay-specific biases.

Here is what the overall study found, with its caveats: Because the study included only a small number of donors, the genetic and exposure-history diversity represented was limited. When a few donors were compared, the shared fraction of clonotypes was about 5.5% for naive CD4, approximately 3.3% for naive CD8, roughly 2.5% for memory CD4, and around 0.4% for memory CD8. Larger estimated clonotype richness was generally found for naive subsets than for memory subsets. Even with the large sequencing depth, rarefaction of the sorted-subset datasets indicated that sequencing was incomplete. Higher generation probabilities were observed for clonotypes shared by all four sorted-subset donors than for non-shared clonotypes. Based on pairwise subsampling, the degree of clonotype sharing among donors was expected to be affected by sequencing depth. Only blood was sampled, and tissue TCR repertoires likely differ from those in blood.

Remarks on this clone: The target of this receptor is not known. No base quality values were provided; no much bigger clone lies one nucleotide off.

The germline V gene sets CDR1 to MDHEN and CDR2 to SYDVKM. The CDR3 has 15 amino acids, counting the end cysteine and phenylalanine. Only the CDR3 part of the read is kept: 45 bases, read in frame from the first base. V lost 1 base and J lost 1 base, and the count of bases not matched to a germline gene is 2. TCR CDR3 regions were amplified from genomic DNA by multiplex PCR using the deep immunoSEQ assay. Extracted genomic DNA from each cell subset was spread evenly across all wells of several immunoSEQ 96-well plates, with each plate serving as a replicate. For sorted subsets, 200 to 250 ng of genomic DNA, equivalent to tens of thousands of T cell genomes, went into each replicate PCR. Purified libraries were measured with a Qubit 3.0 fluorometer, size-checked on a Bioanalyzer 2100, and measured again with the KAPA Library Quantification kit. Each immunoSEQ 96-well plate was sequenced on its own single-read 150-cycle Illumina NextSeq 550 flow cell. As for the original processing: Because only junctional sequences without quality scores were contained in the immunoSEQ output, filtering matching that applied to full-length reads could not be performed. To assign V/J genes and CDR3, sequences were annotated using PyIR, a Python wrapper for IgBLAST v1.9, with IMGT germline references. Reads were removed for weak V/J assignments (E-value above 1e-6), missing CDR3, stop codons, out-of-frame junctions, or ambiguous translated residues. A V3J clonotype was defined by an identical inferred V gene, J gene, and CDR3 amino acid sequence. To compute the percentage overlap between repertoires, the number of shared unique clonotypes was divided by the size of the smaller repertoire. Repertoire richness was assessed with RTK rarefaction, the Chao1 estimator, and Recon v2.1 estimates of unobserved clonotypes. Generation probabilities were computed with OLGA for all TCRbeta clonotypes obtained by the gDNA method from a few donors. TCRdb limited this immuneACCESS table to in-frame rearrangements with V and J called. A share of clones is missing; checked studies link under half to unresolved V genes, and the rest is unexplained. Clone size and V and J calls were adopted from that table, with D and trimming inferred from the DNA. Here the sample has about 2.1 million clones; just under 95% occur a single time. Approximately 1.7% of the sample lies in the top ten.

CD8 naive samples consisted of CD45RO-negative cells that were positively selected for CCR7, yielding a CD45RA+CCR7+ population without TemRA cells. The donors were healthy, HIV-negative adults with no recently reported acute infections or vaccinations. Every donor was a Caucasian adult living in Nashville, Tennessee, USA. After blood collection by leukapheresis, PBMCs were isolated using Ficoll-Histopaque density gradient centrifugation and then cryopreserved in the vapor phase of liquid nitrogen. Analytical flow cytometry was used to check the purity and quantity of each magnetically sorted T cell population. From each sorted fraction, genomic DNA was isolated and quantified by UV absorbance on a Nanodrop 2000c.

The sequence was obtained from a man younger than 30 in good health. Some clones in this sample may be carry-over from other donors' samples. Sequencing input: naive CD8+ T cells from PBMCs. The intended sense of this specimen's cell subset or site label: CD45RA+CCR7+. The chain is encoded by TRBV28 joined to TRBJ2-5, with TRBD2 identical over 8 junction bases. DNA sequence: TGTGCCAGCAGTTTATTGCTAGCGGGCCAAGAGACCCAGTACTTC. The resulting protein is CASSLLLAGQETQYF.